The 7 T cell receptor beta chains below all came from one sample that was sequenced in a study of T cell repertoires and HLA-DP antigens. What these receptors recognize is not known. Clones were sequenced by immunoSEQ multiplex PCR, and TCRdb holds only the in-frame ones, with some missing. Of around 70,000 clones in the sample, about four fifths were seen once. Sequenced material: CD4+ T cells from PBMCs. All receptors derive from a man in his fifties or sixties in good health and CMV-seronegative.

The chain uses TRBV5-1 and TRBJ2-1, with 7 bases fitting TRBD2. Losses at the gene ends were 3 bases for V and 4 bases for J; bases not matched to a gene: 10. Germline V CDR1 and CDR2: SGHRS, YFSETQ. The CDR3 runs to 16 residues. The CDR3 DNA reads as TGCGCCAGCAGCTCGGAACTAGCGCGTCTGTACAATGAGCAGTTCTTC. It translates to CASSSELARLYNEQFF. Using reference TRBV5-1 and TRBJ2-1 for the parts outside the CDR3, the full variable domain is KAGVTQTPRYLIKTRGQQVTLSCSPISGHRSVSWYQQTPGQGLQFLFEYFSETQRNKGNFPGRFSGRQFSNSRSEMNVSTLELGDSALYLCASSSELARLYNEQFFGPGTRLTVL.

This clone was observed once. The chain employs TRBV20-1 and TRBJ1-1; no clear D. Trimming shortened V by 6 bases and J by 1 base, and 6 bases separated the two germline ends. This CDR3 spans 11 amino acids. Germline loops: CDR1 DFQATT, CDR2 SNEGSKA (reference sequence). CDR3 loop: CSAGKNTEAFF. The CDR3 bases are TGCAGTGCCGGGAAGAACACTGAAGCTTTCTTT.

The DNA of the CDR3 is TGTGCCAGCAGCCACGCGATGGGTGGGACTGAAGCTTTCTTT. This translates into CASSHAMGGTEAFF. The rearrangement joins TRBV4-2 to TRBJ1-1; D is uncertain. Germline V lookup: CDR1 LGHNA, CDR2 YNFKEQ. This CDR3 is 14 amino acids long. Trimming cost V 3 bases and J 5 bases, with 13 bases left between them.

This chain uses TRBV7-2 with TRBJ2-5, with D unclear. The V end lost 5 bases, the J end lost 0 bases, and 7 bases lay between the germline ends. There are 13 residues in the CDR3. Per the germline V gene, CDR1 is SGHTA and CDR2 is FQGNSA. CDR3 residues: CASSQNYQETQYF. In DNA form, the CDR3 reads TGTGCCAGCAGCCAGAATTACCAAGAGACCCAGTACTTC.

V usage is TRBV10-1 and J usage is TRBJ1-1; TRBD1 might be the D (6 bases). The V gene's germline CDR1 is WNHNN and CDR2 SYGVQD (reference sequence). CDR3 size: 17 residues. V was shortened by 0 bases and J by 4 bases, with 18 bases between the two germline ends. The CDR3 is CASSESTTFSGATEAFF. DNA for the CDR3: TGCGCCAGCAGTGAGTCGACCACCTTTTCGGGGGCCACTGAAGCTTTCTTT.

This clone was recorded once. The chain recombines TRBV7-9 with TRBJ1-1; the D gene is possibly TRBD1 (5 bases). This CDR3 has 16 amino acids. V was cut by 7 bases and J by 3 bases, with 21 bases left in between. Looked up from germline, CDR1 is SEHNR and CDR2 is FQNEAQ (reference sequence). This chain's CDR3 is CASTKKRGRGDTEAFF. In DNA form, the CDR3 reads TGTGCCAGCACCAAAAAAAGGGGCCGAGGGGACACTGAAGCTTTCTTT.

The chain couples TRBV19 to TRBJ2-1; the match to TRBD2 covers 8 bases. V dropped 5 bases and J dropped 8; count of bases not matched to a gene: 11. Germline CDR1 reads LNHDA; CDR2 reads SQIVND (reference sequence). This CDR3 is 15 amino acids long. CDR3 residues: CASSPSGSVRDEQFF. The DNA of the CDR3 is TGTGCCAGTAGTCCAAGCGGGAGCGTTCGGGATGAGCAGTTCTTC. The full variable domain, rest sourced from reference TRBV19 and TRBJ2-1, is DGGITQSPKYLFRKEGQNVTLSCEQNLNHDAMYWYRQDPGQGLRLIYYSQIVNDFQKGDIAEGYSVSREKKESFPLTVTSAQKNPTAFYLCASSPSGSVRDEQFFGPGTRLTVL.